These T cell receptor beta chains were read from a single sample in a study of blood T cell repertoires in COVID-19. Profiling relied on immunoSEQ multiplex PCR, and the TCRdb table lists in-frame clones only, not all of them. Of roughly 200,000 clones in the sample, approximately 90% were seen once. The sample comprised peripheral blood. Receptor source: a woman aged 35 to 49 who had recovered from COVID-19. Both conserved end residues are part of each CDR3. D genes are given only for firm matches. Not all rows give a size; the values are once, few, many and, for expanded clones, a class.

cdr3_length: 16; d_call: .; j_call: TRBJ2-5; clone_size: once; v_call: TRBV7-8; cdr3_nt: TGTGCCAGCAGCCGCGGGGGGGGACAGGGCGTGGAGACCCAGTACTTC; cdr3_aa: CASSRGGGQGVETQYF
cdr3_length: 15; d_call: TRBD1; j_call: TRBJ1-2; clone_size: once; v_call: TRBV6-1; cdr3_nt: TGTGCCAGCAGTGAATCGGGACAGGAGATTTATGGCTACACCTTC; cdr3_aa: CASSESGQEIYGYTF
cdr3_length: 15; d_call: .; j_call: TRBJ2-3; clone_size: .; v_call: TRBV5-4; cdr3_nt: TGTGCCAGCAGCTTGGGGGCGGGTAGCACAGATACGCAGTATTTT; cdr3_aa: CASSLGAGSTDTQYF
cdr3_length: 15; d_call: .; j_call: TRBJ2-7; clone_size: .; v_call: TRBV5-1; cdr3_nt: TGCGCCAGCAGCTTGGGACAAGAAAGCTCCTACGAGCAGTACTTC; cdr3_aa: CASSLGQESSYEQYF
cdr3_length: 14; d_call: .; j_call: TRBJ2-1; clone_size: .; v_call: TRBV27; cdr3_nt: TGTGCCAGCAGTTTCGGCGGAGCCTACAATGAGCAGTTCTTC; cdr3_aa: CASSFGGAYNEQFF
cdr3_length: 14; d_call: .; j_call: TRBJ1-2; clone_size: .; v_call: TRBV7-9; cdr3_nt: TGTGCCAGCAGCTTAGTACAGACTAACTATGGCTACACCTTC; cdr3_aa: CASSLVQTNYGYTF
cdr3_length: 16; d_call: .; j_call: TRBJ2-7; clone_size: .; v_call: TRBV19; cdr3_nt: TGTGCCAGTAGTATAGGTTGGGGCGGGATGTCCTACGAGCAGTACTTC; cdr3_aa: CASSIGWGGMSYEQYF
cdr3_length: 16; d_call: .; j_call: TRBJ2-2; clone_size: .; v_call: TRBV5-6; cdr3_nt: TGTGCCAGCAGCTTCCATGTCTGGGGGGACACCGGGGAGCTGTTTTTT; cdr3_aa: CASSFHVWGDTGELFF
cdr3_length: 15; d_call: TRBD1; j_call: TRBJ1-2; clone_size: .; v_call: TRBV7-3; cdr3_nt: TGTGCCAGCAGCTTAACGGGACAGGGGCAATATGGCTACACCTTC; cdr3_aa: CASSLTGQGQYGYTF
cdr3_length: 14; d_call: .; j_call: TRBJ1-2; clone_size: .; v_call: TRBV7-9; cdr3_nt: TGTGCCAGCAGCTTAGGCGCAGGGGACTATGGCTACACCTTC; cdr3_aa: CASSLGAGDYGYTF
cdr3_length: 16; d_call: TRBD2; j_call: TRBJ2-3; clone_size: .; v_call: TRBV4-1; cdr3_nt: TGCGCCAGCAGCCAAGGGCCGGGACTAAGCACAGATACGCAGTATTTT; cdr3_aa: CASSQGPGLSTDTQYF
cdr3_length: 16; d_call: TRBD2; j_call: TRBJ2-2; clone_size: .; v_call: TRBV5-1; cdr3_nt: TGCGCCAGCAGCTGGGGGACTAGCGGAAACACCGGGGAGCTGTTTTTT; cdr3_aa: CASSWGTSGNTGELFF
cdr3_length: 15; d_call: TRBD1; j_call: TRBJ2-1; clone_size: .; v_call: TRBV18; cdr3_nt: TGTGCCAGCTCTCATGGACAGGGGGCGAGGAATGAGCAGTTCTTC; cdr3_aa: CASSHGQGARNEQFF
cdr3_length: 14; d_call: TRBD1; j_call: TRBJ1-1; clone_size: .; v_call: TRBV3-1/TRBV3-2; cdr3_nt: TGTGCCAGCAGCCCGTACAGGGGGTCGGCTGAAGCTTTCTTT; cdr3_aa: CASSPYRGSAEAFF
cdr3_length: 17; d_call: TRBD1; j_call: TRBJ1-2; clone_size: .; v_call: TRBV11-2; cdr3_nt: TGTGCCAGCAGCTTTACCGCTCTTTTAGGGGGCGGCTATGGCTACACCTTC; cdr3_aa: CASSFTALLGGGYGYTF
cdr3_length: 17; d_call: TRBD2; j_call: TRBJ2-3; clone_size: .; v_call: TRBV3-1/TRBV3-2; cdr3_nt: TGTGCCAGCAGCCCGTCACTAGCGGGAGGGATCACAGATACGCAGTATTTT; cdr3_aa: CASSPSLAGGITDTQYF
cdr3_length: 15; d_call: .; j_call: TRBJ1-1; clone_size: .; v_call: TRBV7-2; cdr3_nt: TGTGCCAGCAGTTCGCACTCGGACAGTAGAACTGAAGCTTTCTTT; cdr3_aa: CASSSHSDSRTEAFF
cdr3_length: 13; d_call: .; j_call: TRBJ1-4; clone_size: .; v_call: TRBV5-4; cdr3_nt: TGTGCCAGCAGCTCTTACAGGGAGGAAAAACTGTTTTTT; cdr3_aa: CASSSYREEKLFF
cdr3_length: 15; d_call: .; j_call: TRBJ1-3; clone_size: .; v_call: TRBV28; cdr3_nt: TGTGCCAGCAGTTCGACCGGGACACCCGGAAACACCATATATTTT; cdr3_aa: CASSSTGTPGNTIYF
cdr3_length: 16; d_call: TRBD1; j_call: TRBJ2-3; clone_size: .; v_call: TRBV2; cdr3_nt: TGTGCCAGCAGTGTCCAGACAGGGTTAAGTACAGATACGCAGTATTTT; cdr3_aa: CASSVQTGLSTDTQYF
cdr3_length: 16; d_call: TRBD1; j_call: TRBJ1-4; clone_size: .; v_call: TRBV4-1; cdr3_nt: TGCGCCAGCAGCCAAGAAGGGGTAGGGACAGATGAAAAACTGTTTTTT; cdr3_aa: CASSQEGVGTDEKLFF
cdr3_length: 14; d_call: TRBD2; j_call: TRBJ2-3; clone_size: .; v_call: TRBV7-2; cdr3_nt: TGTGCCAGCAGACTAGCGGGACCCACAGATACGCAGTATTTT; cdr3_aa: CASRLAGPTDTQYF
cdr3_length: 13; d_call: .; j_call: TRBJ1-5; clone_size: .; v_call: TRBV30; cdr3_nt: TGTGCCTGGAGTGTCGTCGAGGATCAGCCCCAGCATTTT; cdr3_aa: CAWSVVEDQPQHF
cdr3_length: 10; d_call: .; j_call: TRBJ2-7; clone_size: .; v_call: TRBV6-5; cdr3_nt: TGTGCCGGAGGCCGGCGGGAGCAGTACTTC; cdr3_aa: CAGGRREQYF
cdr3_length: 15; d_call: .; j_call: TRBJ1-2; clone_size: .; v_call: TRBV19; cdr3_nt: TGTGCCAGTAGTACTTCGGGGAGCGGGTTTAGGGGCTACACCTTC; cdr3_aa: CASSTSGSGFRGYTF
cdr3_length: 14; d_call: .; j_call: TRBJ1-5; clone_size: .; v_call: TRBV18; cdr3_nt: TGTGCCAGCTCACCGGAGGATAGCAATCAGCCCCAGCATTTT; cdr3_aa: CASSPEDSNQPQHF
cdr3_length: 14; d_call: .; j_call: TRBJ2-7; clone_size: .; v_call: TRBV6-5; cdr3_nt: TGTGCCAGCAGTTACCGCGCAGGCAGCTACGAGCAGTACTTC; cdr3_aa: CASSYRAGSYEQYF
cdr3_length: 15; d_call: TRBD1; j_call: TRBJ2-2; clone_size: .; v_call: TRBV2; cdr3_nt: TGTGCCAGCAGGGGGGACAGCACACACACCGGGGAGCTGTTTTTT; cdr3_aa: CASRGDSTHTGELFF
cdr3_length: 13; d_call: .; j_call: TRBJ1-2; clone_size: .; v_call: TRBV28; cdr3_nt: TGTGCCAGCAGTATTCGGGACATCACAGGCTACACCTTC; cdr3_aa: CASSIRDITGYTF
cdr3_length: 14; d_call: .; j_call: TRBJ1-6; clone_size: .; v_call: TRBV27; cdr3_nt: TGTGCCAGCAGTTTAACTTGGTGGAATTCACCCCTCCACTTT; cdr3_aa: CASSLTWWNSPLHF
cdr3_length: 16; d_call: TRBD1; j_call: TRBJ1-5; clone_size: few; v_call: TRBV10-3; cdr3_nt: TGTGCCATCAGTGAGTCCGGGACAGGGTCGAATCAGCCCCAGCATTTT; cdr3_aa: CAISESGTGSNQPQHF
cdr3_length: 16; d_call: TRBD1; j_call: TRBJ1-4; clone_size: few; v_call: TRBV7-9; cdr3_nt: TGTGCCAGCAGCGGGGACAGGGCCAGAACTAATGAAAAACTGTTTTTT; cdr3_aa: CASSGDRARTNEKLFF
cdr3_length: 17; d_call: TRBD2; j_call: TRBJ2-2; clone_size: .; v_call: TRBV19; cdr3_nt: TGTGCCAGTAGTCTCAGGACTAGCGGGACGAAAACCGGGGAGCTGTTTTTT; cdr3_aa: CASSLRTSGTKTGELFF
cdr3_length: 16; d_call: TRBD1; j_call: TRBJ1-6; clone_size: once; v_call: TRBV27; cdr3_nt: TGTGCCAGCAGTTCGCGAGGGACAGCTAATAATTCACCCCTCCACTTT; cdr3_aa: CASSSRGTANNSPLHF
cdr3_length: 14; d_call: .; j_call: TRBJ2-7; clone_size: once; v_call: TRBV3-1/TRBV3-2; cdr3_nt: TGTGCCAGCAGCCAACCTAAGACACCCTACGAGCAGTACTTC; cdr3_aa: CASSQPKTPYEQYF
cdr3_length: 15; d_call: TRBD2; j_call: TRBJ2-2; clone_size: .; v_call: TRBV11-2; cdr3_nt: TGTGCCAGCAGCTTAGAGGGAGGGTTGGTCGGGGAGCTGTTTTTT; cdr3_aa: CASSLEGGLVGELFF
cdr3_length: 15; d_call: TRBD1; j_call: TRBJ2-2; clone_size: few; v_call: TRBV19; cdr3_nt: TGTGCCAGTAGTAGCCCAGACAGGGGCTCCGGGGAGCTGTTTTTT; cdr3_aa: CASSSPDRGSGELFF
cdr3_length: 14; d_call: TRBD2; j_call: TRBJ2-3; clone_size: .; v_call: TRBV24-1; cdr3_nt: TGTGCCACGACTAGCGGGAGTAGCACAGATACGCAGTATTTT; cdr3_aa: CATTSGSSTDTQYF
cdr3_length: 18; d_call: TRBD1; j_call: TRBJ1-4; clone_size: .; v_call: TRBV2; cdr3_nt: TGTGCCAGCGATAGACAGGGCCTCTTGGTTGGCATCAGTGAAAAACTGTTTTTT; cdr3_aa: CASDRQGLLVGISEKLFF
cdr3_length: 17; d_call: .; j_call: TRBJ2-2; clone_size: .; v_call: TRBV7-9; cdr3_nt: TGTGCCAGCAGCTCAAACCACGTGGGCAGGGACACCGGGGAGCTGTTTTTT; cdr3_aa: CASSSNHVGRDTGELFF
cdr3_length: 15; d_call: .; j_call: TRBJ2-2; clone_size: .; v_call: TRBV4-3; cdr3_nt: TGCGCCAGCAGCCAAGATTGGACAGAAACCGGGGAGCTGTTTTTT; cdr3_aa: CASSQDWTETGELFF
cdr3_length: 15; d_call: TRBD1; j_call: TRBJ2-1; clone_size: many; v_call: TRBV6-2/TRBV6-3; cdr3_nt: TGTGCCAGCAGTTATCGACAGGGGGCTTACAATGAGCAGTTCTTC; cdr3_aa: CASSYRQGAYNEQFF
cdr3_length: 16; d_call: .; j_call: TRBJ2-3; clone_size: .; v_call: TRBV28; cdr3_nt: TGTGCCAGCGGAGCGTATCGGCATTCTAGCACAGATACGCAGTATTTT; cdr3_aa: CASGAYRHSSTDTQYF
cdr3_length: 14; d_call: TRBD1; j_call: TRBJ1-4; clone_size: .; v_call: TRBV28; cdr3_nt: TGTGCCAGCAGTTTCCAGGGGGAGGATGACAAACTGTTTTTT; cdr3_aa: CASSFQGEDDKLFF
cdr3_length: 11; d_call: .; j_call: TRBJ1-1; clone_size: .; v_call: TRBV20-1; cdr3_nt: TGCAGTGCTAGGTGGAGGGGTCGGGCTTTCTTT; cdr3_aa: CSARWRGRAFF
cdr3_length: 15; d_call: TRBD1; j_call: TRBJ2-2; clone_size: .; v_call: TRBV9; cdr3_nt: TGTGCCAGCAGCGCCGGGACAGCTTTTATTGGGGAGCTGTTTTTT; cdr3_aa: CASSAGTAFIGELFF
cdr3_length: 13; d_call: .; j_call: TRBJ2-3; clone_size: .; v_call: TRBV28; cdr3_nt: TGTGCCAGCAGTTACCCAGGGGCAGATACGCAGTATTTT; cdr3_aa: CASSYPGADTQYF
cdr3_length: 15; d_call: TRBD1; j_call: TRBJ2-5; clone_size: .; v_call: TRBV4-2; cdr3_nt: TGTGCCAGCAGCCAAAGGACAGGGGCTCCAGAGACCCAGTACTTC; cdr3_aa: CASSQRTGAPETQYF
cdr3_length: 14; d_call: .; j_call: TRBJ1-1; clone_size: .; v_call: TRBV19; cdr3_nt: TGTGCCAGTAGTATAGAGAGGGAAGTCACTGAAGCTTTCTTT; cdr3_aa: CASSIEREVTEAFF
cdr3_length: 14; d_call: .; j_call: TRBJ2-7; clone_size: .; v_call: TRBV4-2; cdr3_nt: TGTGCCAGCAGCCAAGGGGACACTGATCAGGAGCAGTACTTC; cdr3_aa: CASSQGDTDQEQYF
cdr3_length: 18; d_call: .; j_call: TRBJ1-5; clone_size: few; v_call: TRBV4-2; cdr3_nt: TGTGCCAGCAGCCAAGGTAATAGTGGACTTGCGGGCAATCAGCCCCAGCATTTT; cdr3_aa: CASSQGNSGLAGNQPQHF